Each of the 8 T cell receptor beta chains below was sequenced from the same sample in a study of shared T cell receptors in the human thymus. Generated by immunoSEQ multiplex PCR, the TCRdb table keeps only in-frame clones and is missing some. The table lists about 500,000 clones, roughly 74% of them singletons. The same data also went into a second study, on human thymus T cells.

Sample: thymocytes. These receptors came from a boy under two years old with a congenital heart defect.

J is TRBJ1-5 and V is TRBV7-2; tentative D call: TRBD1 (6 bases). The V end lost 6 bases, the J end lost 3 bases, and 18 bases lay between the germline ends. From germline, CDR1 is SGHTA and CDR2 FQGNSA. This CDR3 region has 16 residues. The CDR3, as DNA: TGTGCCAGCAGATGGGGGGGGAGGACAGACAATCAGCCCCAGCATTTT. Translating gives CASRWGGRTDNQPQHF. The complete variable domain, with remaining parts taken from reference TRBV7-2 and TRBJ1-5, reads GAGVSQSPSNKVTEKGKDVELRCDPISGHTALYWYRQSLGQGLEFLIYFQGNSAPDKSGLPSDRFSAERTGGSVSTLTIQRTQQEDSAVYLCASRWGGRTDNQPQHFGDGTRLSIL.

The gene calls are TRBV4-3 and TRBJ2-3; 9 bases map to TRBD1. The germline gives CDR1 LGHNA, CDR2 YSLEER. The J segment lost 2 bases and the V segment lost 1 base, leaving 10 bases of the junction unmatched. The CDR3 extends over 18 amino acids. CDR3: CASSQAGQGGGTTDTQYF. CDR3 sequence (DNA): TGCGCCAGCAGCCAAGCGGGACAGGGAGGGGGTACCACAGATACGCAGTATTTT.

V usage is TRBV5-1 and J usage is TRBJ1-6; 10 bases agree with TRBD1. The CDR3 length is 16 residues. Germline V gene data show CDR1 as SGHRS and CDR2 as YFSETQ. J gave up 6 bases and V 4 bases, and 7 bases lay outside the gene matches. Here the CDR3 DNA reads TGCGCCAGCAGCCAGGGGGGGACAGGGGTTAATTCACCCCTCCACTTT. It yields the protein CASSQGGTGVNSPLHF.

This chain uses TRBV11-1 with TRBJ2-1; 11 bases map to TRBD2. The CDR3 loop spans 15 amino acids. The trim removed 6 bases at V and 4 bases at J, leaving 5 bases unmatched. Germline CDR1 is SGHAT and CDR2 is FQDESV (reference sequence). In nucleotides, the CDR3 is TGTGCCAGCAGGCCTAGCGGGAGGCGATACAATGAGCAGTTCTTC. It is translated as CASRPSGRRYNEQFF.

The DNA for the CDR3 is TGTGCCAGCAGCTTAGGTCGGAGGGAAAAGTCTCGGGAGCTGTTTTTT. Protein product: CASSLGRREKSRELFF. The chain is built from TRBV11-2 and TRBJ2-2; D is possibly TRBD2 (6 bases). CDR3 length: 16 amino acids. Trimming took off 1 base at V and 9 bases at J, with 18 bases between the two ends. Per germline, CDR1 SGHAT and CDR2 FQNNGV.

This chain links TRBV7-2 with TRBJ2-5; D call uncertain. V lost 1 base and J 0 bases, leaving 9 bases between the germline ends. CDR1 is SGHTA, CDR2 FQGNSA, per germline. The CDR3 covers 15 residues. DNA for the CDR3: TGTGCCAGCAGCTTAGGGCCGGAGTACCAAGAGACCCAGTACTTC. It is translated as CASSLGPEYQETQYF.

This clone was detected only once. The chain employs TRBV6-6 and TRBJ2-7; 14 bases are a match to TRBD2. Germline V gives CDR1 MNHNY, CDR2 SVGAGI (reference sequence). Trimming took 6 bases from V and 4 from J; bases not matched to a gene: 5. The CDR3 is 15 amino acids. CDR3: CASRPGLAGVYEQYF. The CDR3 coding sequence is TGTGCCAGCAGACCGGGACTAGCGGGAGTTTACGAGCAGTACTTC.

The rearrangement uses TRBV27 and TRBJ2-6; D unclear. CDR1 MNHEY and CDR2 SMNVEV come from the germline V gene (reference sequence). The V end was cut by 4 bases, the J end by 0 bases, with 4 bases between. The length of the CDR3 is 14 residues. CDR3 sequence: CASSSLSGANVLTF. The CDR3 nucleotides read TGTGCCAGCAGTTCCCTCTCTGGGGCCAACGTCCTGACTTTC.